This TCR beta chain was sequenced in a study of T cell responses to AZD1222 COVID-19 vaccine. Points from the study as a whole: Repertoires were sampled only after the peak T cell response. White British ancestry dominated among donors, who included more females, and clonal diversity was possibly underestimated. Spike-specific TCRs gained breadth and depth after people received two AZD1222 doses.

This clone was seen once. The antigen remains unidentified. Repertoires were generated with immunoSEQ multiplex PCR, while TCRdb's copy carries only in-frame clones and drops some. The sample has about 110,000 clones; 90% are singletons. V dropped 7 bases and J dropped 4; count of bases not matched to a gene: 7. The germline V gene has CDR1 MNHEY and CDR2 SVGAGI. This CDR3 is built from 14 residues. Sequencing was performed on peripheral blood, taken 28 days after the second AZD1222 dose. J is TRBJ2-1 and V is TRBV6-5; TRBD2 matches at 7 bases. This TCR was recovered from an adult who received the AZD1222 COVID-19 vaccine. For the CDR3, the DNA is TGTGCCAGCATGAGGTCTAGCGGATACAATGAGCAGTTCTTC. This sequence encodes CASMRSSGYNEQFF.